This paragraph reports one TCR beta chain. No antigen is known for it. Base quality data are lacking; no much larger clone is found one base away. Aliquots of over 400,000 cells were frozen in DMSO/FBS in liquid nitrogen, and one aliquot per fraction was used for sequencing. Every one of the 30 patients in the study had endoscopy and a small intestinal biopsy. Lamina propria cells were released by collagenase digestion of the biopsy tissue remaining after intraepithelial cell isolation. The Qiagen DNeasy blood extraction kit was used to extract genomic DNA from the frozen unsorted cell fractions. The V end gives up 4 bases and the J end 0 bases, leaving 5 bases in the junction not matched to a gene. Per the germline V gene (reference sequence), GTSNPN is the CDR1 and SVGIG is the CDR2. CDR3 length: 14 amino acids, cysteine to phenylalanine. Only the CDR3 portion is preserved as DNA: 42 bases, with reading frame beginning at the first base.

This record comes from a study of coeliac disease (dated by TCRdb to the early 2020s). For the study in its entirety: Because high-resolution HLA typing was not available, biased TRBV7-2 usage was queried as a proof of principle. Next-generation sequencing of rearranged TRB and TRG CDR3 regions was used on small intestinal lymphocyte fractions taken from coeliac and non-coeliac patients. TRB sequencing worked for samples from 26 to 35 subjects, and these included fewer than 25 paired bulk unsorted intraepithelial and lamina propria cell samples. The goal was to describe the TR repertoires of small intestinal T cells in active coeliac disease, in refractory type I coeliac disease, and in coeliac disease treated with a gluten-free diet. A total of about 30 patients took part in the full study: approximately 22 had serologically confirmed coeliac disease and 8 were controls with non-small intestinal disorders. Findings and caveats that apply to the study as a whole: Active coeliac intraepithelial and lamina propria samples had lower TRB and TRG repertoire clonality than controls, suggesting that diverse T cells were recruited. Published gliadin-specific TRB sequences turned up in about 45% of the 18 coeliac lamina propria samples, compared with only 1 of 6 controls. TRB repertoires were mostly private, with most amino acid sequences found in only one sample, and V-gene usage showed no significant difference between disease groups. Cross-contamination between compartments was possible, because separating intraepithelial cells from lamina propria cells did not produce high-purity fractions. The authors considered the approach unsuitable for unbiased detection of gliadin-specific T cells, which are scarce and rarely shared between patients.

The receptor library was made with the immunoSEQ multiplex PCR assay. Using reverse primers that targeted J gene segments together with forward primers that targeted V gene segments, the TR loci were amplified in a multiplexed PCR. The Illumina HiSeq System was used to sequence the amplified CDR3 regions. In the paper's pipeline: Closely related reads were merged by a nearest-neighbour algorithm to remove PCR and sequencing errors and to collapse the data into unique sequences. Repertoires were summarised by clonality and by T cell density, defined as TR molecules per amount of genomic DNA input. CDR3 amino acid sequences present in at least 80% of unsorted samples were defined as public TRs, and these public TRs were then tested for differential abundance between coeliac and control samples. Every lamina propria sample was searched for matches to a list of roughly 220 published gliadin-specific TRB sequences. Differences in clonality and density between disease groups were tested by Kruskal-Wallis tests, followed by Dunn post-tests. TCRdb obtained this table from immuneACCESS and retained in-frame rearrangements with V and J assigned. These tables miss some clones; where compared with another copy, unresolved V genes account for less than half of the shortfall, and the remainder is unexplained. From that table come the V and J calls and clone size; the DNA was used to work out D and trimming. The sample has about 1,700 clones on record, approximately 73% of them singletons. The top ten clones comprise about 12% of the sample.

This TCR was recovered from a human donor without celiac disease. Sequenced sample: lymphocytes from the gut lamina propria. Read against the paper, the sample's cell subset or site label means: lamina propria cell (LPC) fraction of small intestinal biopsy. The chain employs TRBV30 and TRBJ1-2; 7 central nucleotides agree with TRBD1. CDR3 loop: CAWTATGANYGYTF. The DNA sequence is TGTGCCTGGACCGCCACAGGGGCTAACTATGGCTACACCTTC.